The subject of this entry is one T cell receptor (beta chain). Its antigen is currently unknown. Employing constant-segment primers, 5'RACE generated TCR alpha and TCR beta cDNA libraries bearing sample barcodes and UMIs. TCRdb re-called the 5' RACE reads with MiXCR, one entry per CDR3 protein. In the table there are a few hundred thousand distinct CDR3 sequences, 28% of which are singletons. The data belong to a study of T-cell memory formation after mild COVID-19. The study's findings and limits: Contracting clones from day 15 to 85 showed balanced CD4/CD8; later expanders favored CD4+. Proof of SARS-CoV-2 specificity was absent for the second-wave clones that crested on day 37.

V was clipped by 8 bases and J by 0 bases, with 8 bases between them. The CDR3 sequence is 13 residues long. Germline V gene sequence: CDR1 LNHNV, CDR2 YYDKDF (reference sequence). This TCR derives from an adult woman who had mild COVID-19 (a few samples of this study predate the infection). Cell type and time point are not known. This chain links TRBV15 with TRBJ2-1; D might be TRBD2 (5 bases). Sample: PBMCs or a T cell subset sorted from them (not recorded which). CDR3 amino acids: CATAGNSYNEQFF. CDR3 DNA sequence: TGTGCCACCGCGGGTAACTCCTACAATGAGCAGTTCTTC.